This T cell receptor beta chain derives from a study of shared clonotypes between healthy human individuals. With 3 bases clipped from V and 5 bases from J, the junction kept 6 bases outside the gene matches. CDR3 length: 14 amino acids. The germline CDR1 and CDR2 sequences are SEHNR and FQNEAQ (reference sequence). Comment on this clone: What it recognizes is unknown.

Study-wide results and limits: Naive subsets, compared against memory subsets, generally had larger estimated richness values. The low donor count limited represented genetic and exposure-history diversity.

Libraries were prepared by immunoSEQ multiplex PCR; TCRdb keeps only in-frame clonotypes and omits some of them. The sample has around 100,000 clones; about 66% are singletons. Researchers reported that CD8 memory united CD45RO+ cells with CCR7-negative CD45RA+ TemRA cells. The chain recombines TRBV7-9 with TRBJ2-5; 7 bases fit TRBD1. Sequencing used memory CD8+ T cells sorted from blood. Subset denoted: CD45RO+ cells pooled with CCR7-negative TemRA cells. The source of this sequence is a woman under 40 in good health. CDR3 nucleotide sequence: TGTGCCAGCAGCTTGAGGACAGGAGGCGAGACCCAGTACTTC. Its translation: CASSLRTGGETQYF.